The 15 T cell receptor beta chains below come from one sample, sequenced in a study of blood T cell repertoires in COVID-19. Sequencing was performed with immunoSEQ multiplex PCR; in TCRdb, only in-frame clones are kept and a portion is missing. The table records around 180,000 clones, 86% of them present only once. Input material: PBMCs or T cells enriched from blood (not recorded which). All receptors come from a woman in her twenties or thirties who had recovered from COVID-19.

The chain employs TRBV30 and TRBJ2-2; D unresolved. CDR3 length: 15 residues. Germline V gives CDR1 GTSNPN, CDR2 SVGIG (reference sequence). With 4 bases removed from V and 1 base from J, the gap between germline ends came to 13 bases. DNA for the CDR3: TGTGCCTGGAAGTTCGGAGATTTGAACACCGGGGAGCTGTTTTTT. Its translation is CAWKFGDLNTGELFF.

This chain joins TRBV19 and TRBJ2-7; D remains unclear. V was trimmed by 5 bases and J by 0 bases, leaving 8 bases between them. This CDR3 is built from 13 residues. Germline lookup yields CDR1 LNHDA and CDR2 SQIVND (reference sequence). In DNA form, the CDR3 reads TGTGCCAGTAGTCCCCCGAGCTCCTACGAGCAGTACTTC. Amino acids: CASSPPSSYEQYF.

The chain is built from TRBV28 and TRBJ1-5, with D unresolved. This CDR3 has 16 amino acids. V lost 2 bases and J 1 base, leaving 12 bases between the germline ends. Germline V lookup: CDR1 MDHEN, CDR2 SYDVKM. CDR3 sequence (DNA): TGTGCCAGCAGTTTAGCCGAACAGACGAGCAATCAGCCCCAGCATTTT. Encoded protein: CASSLAEQTSNQPQHF.

The chain's CDR3 is CASSLDSGMETQYF. The DNA for the CDR3 is TGCGCCAGCAGCTTGGATTCAGGGATGGAGACCCAGTACTTC. The genes are TRBV5-1 and TRBJ2-5; D might be TRBD1 (5 bases). The V and J ends lost 0 bases and 5 bases respectively, with 11 bases between them. The CDR3 contains 14 residues. The germline gives CDR1 SGHRS, CDR2 YFSETQ.

The chain is built from TRBV2 and TRBJ2-6; tentative D call: TRBD1 (7 bases). The CDR3 runs to 18 residues. The V end lost 10 bases, the J end lost 0 bases, and 22 bases lay between the germline ends. The germline V gene encodes CDR1 SNHLY and CDR2 FYNNEI. The CDR3 is CAIKRGDSGDSGANVLTF. The DNA for the CDR3 is TGTGCCATCAAGAGGGGGGACAGTGGAGACTCTGGGGCCAACGTCCTGACTTTC.

The V gene is TRBV2, the J gene TRBJ1-1; 7 bases are a match to TRBD1. The CDR3 contains 15 residues. Losses at the gene ends were 6 bases for V and 5 bases for J; bases not matched to a gene: 12. Germline V gene lookup returns CDR1 SNHLY and CDR2 FYNNEI. In DNA form, the CDR3 reads TGTGCCAGCAGAAACCACAGGGGAGAGGGTACTGAAGCTTTCTTT. It codes for CASRNHRGEGTEAFF.

This clone was seen a handful of times. The CDR3 protein is CASSLGTGLDNEQFF. CDR3 DNA: TGCGCCAGCAGCTTGGGGACAGGGCTTGACAATGAGCAGTTCTTC. V and J are TRBV5-1 and TRBJ2-1; 8 bases match TRBD1. V lost 0 bases and J lost 5; bases outside the gene matches: 4. The CDR3 totals 15 residues. CDR1 and CDR2 (germline): SGHRS, YFSETQ.

This clone was seen a few times. This chain joins TRBV30 and TRBJ2-7; maybe TRBD2 (6 bases). Per the germline V gene, CDR1 is GTSNPN and CDR2 is SVGIG (reference sequence). Trimming took 5 bases from V and 0 from J, leaving 11 bases between them. CDR3 length: 13 amino acids. CDR3 sequence reads: CAWCRESSYEQYF. In nucleotides, the CDR3 is TGTGCCTGGTGTCGGGAGAGCTCCTACGAGCAGTACTTC.

The chain carries TRBV5-4 and TRBJ2-3; D may be TRBD2 (6 bases). CDR1 is SGHNT, CDR2 YYREEE, per germline (reference sequence). The CDR3 sequence is 15 residues long. V lost 6 bases, J lost 4 bases, and 18 bases lay in between. The CDR3 DNA sequence: TGTGCCAGCAAATCCGGGGGAGTTGCGGCAGATACGCAGTATTTT. Protein: CASKSGGVAADTQYF.

As DNA, the CDR3 is TGCGCCAGCAGTGAGTTAGAGACTAGCTCCAATGAGCAGTTCTTC. Amino acid sequence: CASSELETSSNEQFF. The chain links TRBV10-1 to TRBJ2-1; 7 nucleotides line up with TRBD2. V shed 1 base, J shed 6 bases, and the junction held 6 bases outside the gene matches. Looked up from germline, CDR1 is WNHNN and CDR2 is SYGVQD (reference sequence). The CDR3 consists of 15 residues.

In its sample, this clone was seen many times. The same CDR3 arises from other DNA sequences in this sample as well. The chain uses TRBV30 and TRBJ1-1; D ambiguous. The CDR3 consists of 12 residues. Trimming removed 3 bases at V and 0 bases at J, with 5 bases between. Germline loops: CDR1 GTSNPN, CDR2 SVGIG (reference sequence). The CDR3 sequence: CAWSPMNTEAFF. The CDR3 nucleotides are TGTGCCTGGAGCCCAATGAACACTGAAGCTTTCTTT.

J is TRBJ1-4 and V is TRBV11-2, with unresolved D. V was clipped by 0 bases and J by 12 bases, with 8 bases between them. The CDR3 runs 12 residues. Germline lookup yields CDR1 SGHAT and CDR2 FQNNGV. Here the CDR3 DNA reads TGTGCCAGCAGCTTAGATCGTCAGGAACTGTTTTTT. Its translation is CASSLDRQELFF.

The chain joins TRBV12-3 or TRBV12-4 to TRBJ2-2, with 7 bases fitting TRBD2. The CDR3 totals 13 residues. V dropped 7 bases and J dropped 5; count of bases not matched to a gene: 4. The CDR3 sequence: CASTWTRTGELFF. Written as DNA, the CDR3 is TGTGCCAGCACCTGGACTAGAACCGGGGAGCTGTTTTTT.

The chain has TRBV27 and TRBJ2-7, with TRBD1 identical over 8 bases. The V gene end was trimmed by 0 bases and the J gene end by 4 bases; junction bases not matched to a gene: 8. The CDR3 has 16 amino acids. Germline V lookup: CDR1 MNHEY, CDR2 SMNVEV (reference sequence). The CDR3 bases are TGTGCCAGCAGTTTATCAGCAGGGGGCATGTGGTACGAGCAGTACTTC. It yields the protein CASSLSAGGMWYEQYF.

Details on this clone: At the DNA level, this CDR3 is encoded by other sequences in the same sample as well. The chain links TRBV24-1 to TRBJ2-1; D perhaps matches TRBD2 (5 bases). V lost 7 bases, J lost 3 bases, and 6 bases lay in between. The CDR3 is 12 amino acids. The germline gives CDR1 KGHDR, CDR2 SFDVKD. The CDR3 region is CATSEGYNEQFF. The DNA of the CDR3 is TGTGCCACCAGCGAGGGCTACAATGAGCAGTTCTTC.